The T cell receptor beta chain under discussion was sequenced for a study of CD8+CD57+ T cells in acquired aplastic anemia. The germline V and J ends were trimmed by 5 bases and 3 bases, with 7 bases remaining between them. This CDR3 region has 13 residues. TCR beta VDJ combinations and CDR3 sequences were profiled from genomic DNA. TCRdb reanalysed the reads using MiXCR and keeps one entry per CDR3 protein. The sample lists 200,000 to 250,000 distinct CDR3 sequences; 30% to 40% were seen once. The J gene is TRBJ1-4, the V gene TRBV12-3 or TRBV12-4; a possible D gene is TRBD1 (6 bases). The source of this sequence is a human donor in good health, serving as a control. Sequencing used sorted CD4+, CD8+, or CD8+CD57+ T cells (not recorded which) from PBMCs. CDR3 bases: TGTGCCAGCAGTCGGGGGCCTAATGAAAAACTGTTTTTT. It specifies CASSRGPNEKLFF.